This entry features one T cell receptor beta chain sequence. The V end lost 3 bases, the J end lost 5 bases, and 7 bases lay between the germline ends. Germline V CDR1 and CDR2: SNHLY, FYNNEI. The CDR3 sequence is 12 residues long. The data originate from a study of blood T cell repertoires in COVID-19. At the level of the study: Samples taken during acute and convalescent COVID-19 were collected in the United States, Italy and Spain. Nucleic acid was either cDNA or gDNA, and it came from T cells, B-cell-depleted T cells, or PBMCs.

The authors' processing: Using reference gene primer amplification, nucleated cell counts were estimated. The repertoire was sequenced with immunoSEQ multiplex PCR; TCRdb's copy has only in-frame clones and lacks some. The D gene and trimming were derived from the DNA, and the V and J assignments and clone size from that table. The profile shows about 190,000 clones, 70% to 90% of them singletons. The sample was peripheral blood. The V call is TRBV2, the J call TRBJ1-2; no reliable D call. This sequence originates from a man in his 60s with active or convalescent COVID-19. The CDR3 spells CASSDEGYGYTF. The CDR3 nucleotides are TGTGCCAGCAGTGATGAGGGTTATGGCTACACCTTC.